Listed below are T cell receptor beta chains from one sample, sequenced in a study of a mutant IDH1 vaccine in newly diagnosed glioma. Method: immunoSEQ multiplex PCR; TCRdb's copy keeps in-frame clones and lacks some. This sample has about 81,000 clones, with 85% found just once. Which antigens these TCRs recognize remains unknown. This sample comprised PBMCs, obtained from a glioma patient whose treatment included an IDH1 peptide vaccine. All receptors derive from a man aged 25 to 45 with glioma. Some clones in this sample may be carry-over from other donors' samples. Each CDR3 is given with its conserved first and last residue. A D gene is named only where the DNA matches it firmly. The size of a clone is reported for some rows only, either as once, few or many, or as a class for expanded clones.

d_call,j_call,clone_size,v_call,cdr3_nt,cdr3_aa
NA,TRBJ2-3,NA,TRBV6-5,TGTGCCAGCAGTTACGTAGGCACAGATACGCAGTATTTT,CASSYVGTDTQYF
NA,TRBJ2-1,NA,TRBV29-1,TGCATCATCATCGGCTCCTACAATGGGCAGTTCTTC,CIIIGSYNGQFF
TRBD1,TRBJ1-2,NA,TRBV7-9,TGTGCCAGCAGCTCGCCATCTTCCATCGACAGGGGACGGAACTATGGCTACACCTTC,CASSSPSSIDRGRNYGYTF
NA,TRBJ1-2,NA,TRBV5-1,TGCGCCAGCAGCTTCGATGGGTCTGGGGGTGGCTACACCTTC,CASSFDGSGGGYTF
TRBD1,TRBJ2-1,NA,TRBV6-5,TGTGCCAGCAGTTCTTGGTGGACAGGGGGACGGGATGAGCAGTTCTTC,CASSSWWTGGRDEQFF
NA,TRBJ2-3,NA,TRBV2,TGTGCCAGCAGCGACAGATCTAGCACAGATACGCAGTATTTT,CASSDRSSTDTQYF
TRBD1,TRBJ1-1,NA,TRBV6-5,TGTGCCAGCAGTTTAGGGGGCGCGAACACTGAAGCTTTCTTT,CASSLGGANTEAFF
NA,TRBJ1-5,NA,TRBV19,TGTGCCAGTAGTATAGTGAGCGATCAGCCCCAGCATTTT,CASSIVSDQPQHF
TRBD1,TRBJ1-5,NA,TRBV6-6,TGTGCCAGCAGTTATATCGGACAGGGCCCCTATCAGCCCCAGCATTTT,CASSYIGQGPYQPQHF
TRBD1,TRBJ2-2,NA,TRBV19,TGTGCCAGTATACCCCACAGGGGAGACACCGGGGAGCTGTTTTTT,CASIPHRGDTGELFF
NA,TRBJ2-3,NA,TRBV7-3,TGTGCCAGCAGCCCCGCGGGTGGGGGTACAGATACGCAGTATTTT,CASSPAGGGTDTQYF
TRBD2,TRBJ2-1,NA,TRBV29-1,TGCAGCGTCGATAGCGGGGGAGCCTACAATGAGCAGTTCTTC,CSVDSGGAYNEQFF
NA,TRBJ1-1,NA,TRBV18,TGTGCCAGCTCACCTCTCTCCCAAAACAGGGCGGGGGCGAACACTGAAGCTTTCTTT,CASSPLSQNRAGANTEAFF
NA,TRBJ2-1,NA,TRBV27,TGTGCCAGCAGTTTGTCCCAGAACAATGAGCAGTTCTTC,CASSLSQNNEQFF
NA,TRBJ1-1,NA,TRBV9,TGTGCCAGCAGCCCGACAGGGAACACTGAAGCTTTCTTT,CASSPTGNTEAFF
TRBD1,TRBJ1-1,few,TRBV19,TGTGCCAGTACCTCGGGACAGGGAATACCTGAAGCTTTCTTT,CASTSGQGIPEAFF